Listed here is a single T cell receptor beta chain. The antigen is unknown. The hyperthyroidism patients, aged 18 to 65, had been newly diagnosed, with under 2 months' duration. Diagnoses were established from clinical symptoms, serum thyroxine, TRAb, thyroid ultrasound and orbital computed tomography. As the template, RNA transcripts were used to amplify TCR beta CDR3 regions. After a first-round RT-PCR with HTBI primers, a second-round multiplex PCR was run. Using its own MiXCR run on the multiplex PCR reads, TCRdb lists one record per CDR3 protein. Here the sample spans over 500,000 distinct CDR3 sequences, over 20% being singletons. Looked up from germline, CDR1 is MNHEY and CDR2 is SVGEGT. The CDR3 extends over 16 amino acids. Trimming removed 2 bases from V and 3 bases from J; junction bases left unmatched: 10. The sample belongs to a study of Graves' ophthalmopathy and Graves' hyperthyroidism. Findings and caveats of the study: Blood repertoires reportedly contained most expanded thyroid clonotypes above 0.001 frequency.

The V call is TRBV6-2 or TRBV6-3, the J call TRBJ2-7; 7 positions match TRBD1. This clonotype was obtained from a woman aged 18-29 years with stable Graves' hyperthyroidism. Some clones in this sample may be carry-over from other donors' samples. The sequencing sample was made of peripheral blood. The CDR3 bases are TGTGCCAGCAGTTACCGGAAGGACAGGCCCCACTACGAGCAGTACTTC. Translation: CASSYRKDRPHYEQYF.